Given below is one T cell receptor beta chain in context. The sample comes from a study of blood T cell repertoires in COVID-19. At the level of the study: Acute and convalescent COVID-19 specimens originated in the United States, Italy and Spain. T cells, B-cell-depleted T cells, or PBMCs provided the cDNA or gDNA that served as material.

Methods used by the authors: Estimation of nucleated cell counts was performed using reference gene primer amplification. Only in-frame clones appear in the TCRdb table, and some are missing; sequencing was by immunoSEQ multiplex PCR. V and J calls and clone size follow that table, whereas D and trimming were derived from the DNA. The table includes about 140,000 clones, under 90% detected once. The sample comprised peripheral blood. The source is a man between 65 and 85 years old who had recovered from COVID-19.

CDR3 coding DNA: TGTGCCAGCAGTCCAGGACAGGTGTGGGTGCAGTACTTC. Translating it yields CASSPGQVWVQYF. The chain has TRBV28 and TRBJ2-7; 7 bases map to TRBD1. Germline lookup yields CDR1 MDHEN and CDR2 SYDVKM. The CDR3 totals 13 residues. The V segment lost 5 bases and the J segment 9 bases; nucleotides outside the gene matches: 10.